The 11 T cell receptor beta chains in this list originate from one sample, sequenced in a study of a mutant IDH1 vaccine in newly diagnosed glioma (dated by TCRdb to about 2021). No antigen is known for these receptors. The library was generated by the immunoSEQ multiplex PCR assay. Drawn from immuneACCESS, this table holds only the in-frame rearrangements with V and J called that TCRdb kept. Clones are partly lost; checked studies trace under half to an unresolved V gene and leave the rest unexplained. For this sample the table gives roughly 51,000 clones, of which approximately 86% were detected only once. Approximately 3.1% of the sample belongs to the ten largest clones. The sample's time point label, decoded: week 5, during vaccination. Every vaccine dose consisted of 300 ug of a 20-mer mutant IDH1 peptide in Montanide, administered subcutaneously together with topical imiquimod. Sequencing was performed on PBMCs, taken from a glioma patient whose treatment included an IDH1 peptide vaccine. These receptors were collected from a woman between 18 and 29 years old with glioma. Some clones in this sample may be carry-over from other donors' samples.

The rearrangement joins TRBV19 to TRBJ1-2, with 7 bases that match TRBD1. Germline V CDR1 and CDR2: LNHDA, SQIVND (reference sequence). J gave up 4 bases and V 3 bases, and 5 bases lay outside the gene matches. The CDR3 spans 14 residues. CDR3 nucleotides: TGTGCCAGTAGTATGGGACAGACAATCTATGGCTACACCTTC. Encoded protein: CASSMGQTIYGYTF.

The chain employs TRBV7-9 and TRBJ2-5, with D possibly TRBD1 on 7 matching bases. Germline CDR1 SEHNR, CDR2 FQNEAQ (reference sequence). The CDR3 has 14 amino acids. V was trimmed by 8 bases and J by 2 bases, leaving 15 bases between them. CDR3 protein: CASQGGAKQETQYF. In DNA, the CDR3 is TGTGCCAGCCAGGGGGGAGCGAAGCAAGAGACCCAGTACTTC.

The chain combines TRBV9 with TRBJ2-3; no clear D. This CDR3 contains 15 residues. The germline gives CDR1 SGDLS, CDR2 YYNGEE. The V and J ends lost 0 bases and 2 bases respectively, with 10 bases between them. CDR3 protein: CASSVGPGYTDTQYF. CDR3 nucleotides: TGTGCCAGCAGCGTAGGTCCTGGTTACACAGATACGCAGTATTTT.

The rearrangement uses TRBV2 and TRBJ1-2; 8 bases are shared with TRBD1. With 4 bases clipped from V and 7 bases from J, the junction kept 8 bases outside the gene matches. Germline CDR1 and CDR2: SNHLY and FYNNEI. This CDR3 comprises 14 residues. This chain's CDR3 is CASSATDRDTGYTF. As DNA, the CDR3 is TGTGCCAGCAGTGCAACGGACAGGGATACTGGCTACACCTTC.

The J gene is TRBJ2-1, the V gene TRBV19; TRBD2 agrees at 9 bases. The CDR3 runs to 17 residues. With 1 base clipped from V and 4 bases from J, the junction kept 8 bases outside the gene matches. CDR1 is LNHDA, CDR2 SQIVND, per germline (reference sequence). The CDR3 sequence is CASSIVWASGNYNEQFF. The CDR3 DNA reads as TGTGCCAGTAGTATAGTGTGGGCTAGCGGGAATTACAATGAGCAGTTCTTC.

The CDR3 region has the DNA TGTGCCAGCAGTTTAGAGGGCCCCTACGAGCAGTACTTC. Its translation: CASSLEGPYEQYF. This chain joins TRBV27 and TRBJ2-7; TRBD2 is a possible D gene (5 bases). Trimming took off 2 bases at V and 2 bases at J, with 7 bases between the two ends. CDR3 length: 13 residues. From germline, CDR1 is MNHEY and CDR2 SMNVEV (reference sequence).

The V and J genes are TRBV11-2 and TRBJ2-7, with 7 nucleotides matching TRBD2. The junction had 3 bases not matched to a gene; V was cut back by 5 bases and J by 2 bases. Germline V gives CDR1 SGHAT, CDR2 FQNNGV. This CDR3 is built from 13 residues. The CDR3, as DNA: TGTGCCAGCAGCCAGGGACTACCCTACGAGCAGTACTTC. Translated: CASSQGLPYEQYF. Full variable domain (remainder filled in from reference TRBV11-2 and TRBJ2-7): EAGVAQSPRYKIIEKRQSVAFWCNPISGHATLYWYQQILGQGPKLLIQFQNNGVVDDSQLPKDRFSAERLKGVDSTLKIQPAKLEDSAVYLCASSQGLPYEQYFGPGTRLTVT.

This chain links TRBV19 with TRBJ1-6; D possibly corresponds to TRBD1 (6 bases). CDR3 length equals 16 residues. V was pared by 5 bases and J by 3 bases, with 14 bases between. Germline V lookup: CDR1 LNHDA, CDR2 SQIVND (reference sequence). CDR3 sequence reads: CASSEGDHLYNSPLHF. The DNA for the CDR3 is TGTGCCAGTAGTGAGGGGGACCACCTCTATAATTCACCCCTCCACTTT.

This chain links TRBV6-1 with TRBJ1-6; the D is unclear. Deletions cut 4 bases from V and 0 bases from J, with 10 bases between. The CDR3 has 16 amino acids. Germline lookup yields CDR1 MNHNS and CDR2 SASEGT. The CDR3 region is CASSGAGSSYNSPLHF. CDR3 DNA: TGTGCCAGCAGTGGGGCCGGGAGCTCCTATAATTCACCCCTCCACTTT.

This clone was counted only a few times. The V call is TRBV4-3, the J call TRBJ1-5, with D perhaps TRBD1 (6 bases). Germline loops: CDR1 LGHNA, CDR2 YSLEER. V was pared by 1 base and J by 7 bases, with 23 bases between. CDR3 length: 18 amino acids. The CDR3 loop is CASSQGLDRLGLWQPQHF. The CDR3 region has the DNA TGCGCCAGCAGCCAAGGTTTGGACAGACTGGGGTTGTGGCAGCCCCAGCATTTT.

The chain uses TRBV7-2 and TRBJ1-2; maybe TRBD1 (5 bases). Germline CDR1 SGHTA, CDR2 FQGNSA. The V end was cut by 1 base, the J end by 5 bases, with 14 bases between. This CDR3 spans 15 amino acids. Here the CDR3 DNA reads TGTGCCAGCAGCTTAGGGTCAGACAGTGGGTATGGCTACACCTTC. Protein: CASSLGSDSGYGYTF.